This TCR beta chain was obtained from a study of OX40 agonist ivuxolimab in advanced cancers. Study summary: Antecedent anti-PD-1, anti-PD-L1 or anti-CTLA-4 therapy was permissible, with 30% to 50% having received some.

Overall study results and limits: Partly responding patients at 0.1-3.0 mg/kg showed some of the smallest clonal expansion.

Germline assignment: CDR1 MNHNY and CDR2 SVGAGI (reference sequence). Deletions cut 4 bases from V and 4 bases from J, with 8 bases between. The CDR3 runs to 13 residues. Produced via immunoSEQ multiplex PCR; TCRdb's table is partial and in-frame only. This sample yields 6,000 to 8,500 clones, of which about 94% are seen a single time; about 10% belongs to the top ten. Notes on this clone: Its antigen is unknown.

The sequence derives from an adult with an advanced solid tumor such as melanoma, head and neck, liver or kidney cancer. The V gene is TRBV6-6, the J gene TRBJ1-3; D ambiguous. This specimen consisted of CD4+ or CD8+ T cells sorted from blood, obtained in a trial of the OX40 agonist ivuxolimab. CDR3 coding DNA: TGTGCCAGCAGTTCCTACAGCGGAAACACCATATATTTT. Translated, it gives CASSSYSGNTIYF.